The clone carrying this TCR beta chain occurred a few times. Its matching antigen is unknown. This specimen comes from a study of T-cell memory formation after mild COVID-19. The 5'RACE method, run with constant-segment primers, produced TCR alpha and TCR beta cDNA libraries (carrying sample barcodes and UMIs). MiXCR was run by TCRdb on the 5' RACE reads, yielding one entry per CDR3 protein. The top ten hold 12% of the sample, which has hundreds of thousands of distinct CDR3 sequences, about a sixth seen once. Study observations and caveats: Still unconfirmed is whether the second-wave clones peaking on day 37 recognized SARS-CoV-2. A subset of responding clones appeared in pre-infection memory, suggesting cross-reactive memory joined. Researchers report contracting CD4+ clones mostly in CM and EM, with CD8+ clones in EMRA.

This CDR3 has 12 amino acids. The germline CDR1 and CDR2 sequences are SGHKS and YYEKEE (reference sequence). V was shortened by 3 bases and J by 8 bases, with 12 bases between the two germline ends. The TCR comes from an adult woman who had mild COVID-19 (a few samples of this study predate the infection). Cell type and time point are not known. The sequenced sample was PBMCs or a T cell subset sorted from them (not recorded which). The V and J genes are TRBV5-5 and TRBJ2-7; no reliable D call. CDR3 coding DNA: TGTGCCAGCAGCTGGATGGGTAGTCAGCAGTACTTC. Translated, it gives CASSWMGSQQYF. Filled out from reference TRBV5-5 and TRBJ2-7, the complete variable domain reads DAGVTQSPTHLIKTRGQQVTLRCSPISGHKSVSWYQQVLGQGPQFIFQYYEKEERGRGNFPDRFSARQFPNYSSELNVNALLLGDSALYLCASSWMGSQQYFGPGTRLTVT.